The entry below describes one T cell receptor beta chain. This sample stems from a study of cytomegalovirus exposure and HLA in healthy donors. Study background: Assignment to the Caucasian-associated ancestry cluster applied to 81% of the roughly 410 genotyped donors.

This PCR relied on a set of 60 Vbeta primers and 13 Jbeta primers. Clones were read by immunoSEQ multiplex PCR, and TCRdb kept only the in-frame ones, dropping some. This table holds around 150,000 clones, 68% found once. V was clipped by 4 bases and J by 3 bases; unmatched bases: 9. The CDR3 sequence is 16 residues long. Germline V CDR1 and CDR2: LNHDA, SQIVND (reference sequence). Input material: PBMCs. V and J are TRBV19 and TRBJ1-5, with 7 positions matching TRBD1. This TCR came from a woman in her thirties or forties in good health and CMV-seropositive. As DNA, the CDR3 is TGTGCCAGTAGTACCCCCCCTGGGACAGACAATCAGCCCCAGCATTTT. It encodes CASSTPPGTDNQPQHF.